These 9 T cell receptor beta chains were all obtained from the same sample, sequenced in a study of shared clonotypes between healthy human individuals. Sequencing used immunoSEQ multiplex PCR; TCRdb keeps in-frame clones, though not all of them. Of some 2,100,000 clones in the sample, under 95% were seen once. Positively selected for CCR7, the CD45RO-negative cells used as naive CD8 cells excluded terminally differentiated effector memory CD45RA+ cells. The sequenced sample consisted of naive CD8+ T cells from PBMCs. Source of these receptors: a man aged 18 to 35 in good health. Some clones in this sample may be carry-over from other donors' samples.

In nucleotides, the CDR3 is TGTGCCAGCAGCTTGGCGGGACCCCTGGGGGAGCAGTACTTC. Protein sequence: CASSLAGPLGEQYF. This sequence joins TRBV5-4 and TRBJ2-7; the D gene could be TRBD1 or TRBD2 (5 bases each). The CDR3 is 14 amino acids. CDR1 SGHNT and CDR2 YYREEE come from the germline V gene (reference sequence). V was clipped by 0 bases and J by 7 bases, with 14 bases between them. The full variable domain, in which reference TRBV5-4 and TRBJ2-7 provide the parts outside the CDR3, is ETGVTQSPTHLIKTRGQQVTLRCSSQSGHNTVSWYQQALGQGPQFIFQYYREEENGRGNFPPRFSGLQFPNYSSELNVNALELDDSALYLCASSLAGPLGEQYFGPGTRLTVT.

The chain joins TRBV25-1 to TRBJ2-5, with D uncertain. Germline loops: CDR1 MGHDK, CDR2 SYGVNS. Trimming left V 3 bases short and J 2 bases short, with 22 bases between. CDR3 length equals 18 residues. CDR3 protein: CASSEVLIATFVQETQYF. The CDR3 coding sequence is TGTGCCAGCAGTGAGGTTTTGATTGCCACCTTCGTACAAGAGACCCAGTACTTC.

V is TRBV4-1 and J is TRBJ1-4; perhaps TRBD1 as D (5 bases). Deletions cut 0 bases from V and 7 bases from J, with 12 bases between. The CDR3 is 15 amino acids. Germline-derived CDR1 and CDR2 are MGHRA and YSYEKL. The DNA of the CDR3 is TGCGCCAGCAGCCAAGATACCAGGAGGGGTGAAAAACTGTTTTTT. This sequence encodes CASSQDTRRGEKLFF.

The chain combines TRBV9 with TRBJ2-7; maybe TRBD1 (6 bases). The germline gives CDR1 SGDLS, CDR2 YYNGEE. Between the trimmed V and J ends, which lost 0 bases and 4 bases, there was a span of 17 bases. This CDR3 is 16 amino acids long. The CDR3: CASSVGSGLGQYEQYF. DNA for the CDR3: TGTGCCAGCAGCGTAGGATCTGGGTTGGGACAATACGAGCAGTACTTC. Combining the CDR3 with reference TRBV9 and TRBJ2-7 gives the whole variable domain DSGVTQTPKHLITATGQRVTLRCSPRSGDLSVYWYQQSLDQGLQFLIQYYNGEERAKGNILERFSAQQFPDLHSELNLSSLELGDSALYFCASSVGSGLGQYEQYFGPGTRLTVT.

V is TRBV9 and J is TRBJ2-1; D call uncertain. The CDR3 contains 12 residues. Germline V gives CDR1 SGDLS, CDR2 YYNGEE. Deletions cut 3 bases from V and 7 bases from J, with 8 bases between. In DNA form, the CDR3 reads TGTGCCAGCAGCGGTAGCATTAATGAGCAGTTCTTC. It encodes CASSGSINEQFF.

The CDR3 DNA follows: TGTGCCAGTAGTATCCAGGGATTTGGTCAGCCCCAGCATTTT. Protein sequence: CASSIQGFGQPQHF. The chain has TRBV19 and TRBJ1-5; D may be TRBD1 (5 bases). The germline V and J ends were trimmed by 3 bases and 6 bases, with 12 bases remaining between them. The CDR3 length is 14 residues. Looked up from germline, CDR1 is LNHDA and CDR2 is SQIVND (reference sequence).

The rearrangement links TRBV11-3 to TRBJ1-2; D gene ambiguous. In germline, CDR1 is SGHNT, CDR2 YENEEA. The V end was cut by 1 base, the J end by 2 bases, with 8 bases between. This CDR3 has 14 amino acids. CDR3 loop: CASSLVRANYGYTF. The CDR3 nucleotides are TGTGCCAGCAGCTTAGTTAGGGCAAACTATGGCTACACCTTC.

On this clone: The same CDR3 is also encoded by other DNA sequences in this sample. V and J are TRBV4-3 and TRBJ2-7; D remains unclear. Per the germline V gene, CDR1 is LGHNA and CDR2 is YSLEER. This CDR3 region has 13 residues. Trimming shortened V by 0 bases and J by 3 bases, and 6 bases separated the two germline ends. The chain's CDR3 is CASSQERSYEQYF. Here the CDR3 DNA reads TGCGCCAGCAGCCAAGAGAGGAGCTACGAGCAGTACTTC.

As DNA, the CDR3 is TGTGCCAGCATCGAGGGACGACACGGGGAGCAGTTCTTC. Translated: CASIEGRHGEQFF. V and J are TRBV5-5 and TRBJ2-1; D may match TRBD1 or TRBD2 (5 bases each). Germline assignment: CDR1 SGHKS and CDR2 YYEKEE (reference sequence). V lost 6 bases and J lost 10, with 17 bases in between. CDR3 length: 13 residues.